This T cell receptor (beta chain) comes out of a study of blood T cell repertoires in COVID-19. Profiled with immunoSEQ multiplex PCR; TCRdb holds only in-frame clones, not every one. The sample holds approximately 74,000 clones, over 70% seen once. This CDR3 contains 15 residues. CDR1 and CDR2 (germline): SGHNT, YYREEE (reference sequence). V trimming: 1 base; J trimming: 6 bases; junction bases outside the gene matches: 3. Source material: peripheral blood. V is TRBV5-4 and J is TRBJ2-2; TRBD2 agrees at 10 bases. The clonotype was recovered from a man aged 80 or over with active or convalescent COVID-19. The DNA for the CDR3 is TGTGCCAGCAGCTTGCCAGCGGGGGGGCCCGGGGAGCTGTTTTTT. Protein product: CASSLPAGGPGELFF.